The sequence of this T cell receptor beta chain was determined in a study of cytomegalovirus exposure and HLA in healthy donors. Study-wide results and limits: There were some public TCRs occurring in many donors, but most TCR sequences were rare. Follow-up analysis seemed to connect common viral pathogens with several of the most significant clusters identified. As was reported, the HLA-A and HLA-B alleles of most subjects were accurately predicted from TCR beta sequences.

Turning to this clone: Its antigen is as yet unknown.

13 Jbeta primers and 60 Vbeta primers were used for the PCR. Generated by immunoSEQ multiplex PCR, the TCRdb table keeps only in-frame clones and is missing some. The sample consists of 110,000 to 150,000 clones, 65% to 80% of them appearing once. Germline loops: CDR1 LNHNV, CDR2 YYDKDF (reference sequence). The V and J ends lost 1 base and 6 bases, in that order; junction bases with no gene match: 7. The CDR3 is 15 amino acids. This chain joins TRBV15 and TRBJ2-7; 9 nucleotides line up with TRBD2. The origin of this receptor is a male donor in good health and CMV-seronegative. Sequencing was done on a sample of PBMCs. The CDR3 bases are TGTGCCACCAGCAGAGTCTTGGGTAGCGGGAGCGAGCAGTACTTC. It is translated as CATSRVLGSGSEQYF.